These 8 T cell receptor beta chains came from one sample sequenced in a study of shared clonotypes between healthy human individuals. CD45RO-negative CD8 cells positively selected for CCR7 made up the naive population, which excluded terminally differentiated effector memory CD45RA+ cells. Measured with immunoSEQ multiplex PCR; TCRdb has only the in-frame clones, and not every one. The sample includes around 2.1 million clones, about 92% seen only once; the top ten take 1.7%. The sequenced sample consisted of naive CD8+ T cells from PBMCs. These receptors were taken from a man younger than 35 in good health. Some clones in this sample may be carry-over from other donors' samples.

This chain connects TRBV2 to TRBJ2-1, with 10 bases matching TRBD2. The CDR3 is 13 residues long. Germline V gene data show CDR1 as SNHLY and CDR2 as FYNNEI. With 8 bases clipped from V and 9 bases from J, the junction kept 7 bases outside the gene matches. The CDR3 loop is CASGLAGAFEQFF. The DNA for the CDR3 is TGTGCCAGCGGTCTAGCGGGAGCTTTTGAGCAGTTCTTC.

This chain connects TRBV5-6 to TRBJ2-3, with D possibly TRBD1 on 6 matching bases. V lost 1 base and J 13 bases, leaving 13 bases between the germline ends. From germline, CDR1 is SGHDT and CDR2 YYEEEE. The CDR3 spans 12 residues. CDR3: CASSLFPGQEYF. CDR3 bases: TGTGCCAGCAGCTTGTTCCCGGGACAAGAGTATTTT.

This chain links TRBV27 with TRBJ2-5; D gene ambiguous. The CDR3 has 16 amino acids. V lost 7 bases and J 1 base, leaving 19 bases between the germline ends. CDR1 and CDR2 (germline): MNHEY, SMNVEV (reference sequence). CDR3: CASTSPSPPRQETQYF. As DNA, the CDR3 is TGTGCCAGCACCTCTCCCAGCCCTCCACGCCAAGAGACCCAGTACTTC.

This clone came up once. The chain is built from TRBV6-5 and TRBJ1-4; 8 bases fit TRBD1. V lost 0 bases and J lost 6; bases outside the gene matches: 3. From germline, CDR1 is MNHEY and CDR2 SVGAGI. This CDR3 has 15 amino acids. DNA of the CDR3: TGTGCCAGCAGTTACTCGGACAGGGCCGATGAAAAACTGTTTTTT. It specifies CASSYSDRADEKLFF.

This clone was observed a single time. V is TRBV28 and J is TRBJ2-7; a weak D match, TRBD1 (6 bases). V dropped 3 bases and J dropped 4 bases, with 19 bases sitting between them. The germline V gene has CDR1 MDHEN and CDR2 SYDVKM. This CDR3 region has 16 residues. The CDR3 loop is CASSLRGNRAFYEQYF. CDR3 in DNA: TGTGCCAGCAGTTTGAGGGGGAACAGGGCGTTTTACGAGCAGTACTTC.

The count of this clone is one. The chain links TRBV5-4 to TRBJ2-2, with 7 bases that match TRBD1. The CDR3 runs 14 residues. Germline V CDR1 and CDR2: SGHNT, YYREEE (reference sequence). V gave up 7 bases and J gave up 1 base; unmatched junction bases: 4. The CDR3: CASGRDRNTGELFF. The CDR3 DNA follows: TGTGCCAGCGGCCGGGACAGGAACACCGGGGAGCTGTTTTTT.

This sequence joins TRBV28 and TRBJ2-7; 8 nucleotides line up with TRBD2. Germline CDR1 and CDR2: MDHEN and SYDVKM. Trimming took 3 bases from V and 0 from J; bases not matched to a gene: 4. The CDR3 spans 15 residues. The CDR3 sequence: CASSLGGRISYEQYF. The CDR3 bases are TGTGCCAGCAGTTTGGGCGGGAGGATCTCCTACGAGCAGTACTTC.

The chain employs TRBV9 and TRBJ2-1, with 8 nucleotides matching TRBD2. With 0 bases clipped from V and 0 bases from J, the junction kept 5 bases outside the gene matches. Germline V gene data show CDR1 as SGDLS and CDR2 as YYNGEE. The CDR3 contains 17 residues. The CDR3 DNA sequence: TGTGCCAGCAGCGTAGCGGGTAGCGGGAACTCCTACAATGAGCAGTTCTTC. It encodes CASSVAGSGNSYNEQFF. Together with reference TRBV9 and TRBJ2-1, the CDR3 gives the full variable domain: DSGVTQTPKHLITATGQRVTLRCSPRSGDLSVYWYQQSLDQGLQFLIQYYNGEERAKGNILERFSAQQFPDLHSELNLSSLELGDSALYFCASSVAGSGNSYNEQFFGPGTRLTVL.